The source of this TCR beta chain is a study of shared clonotypes between healthy human individuals (TCRdb year 2020). Study-wide context: Three men and two women, aged 18 to 49 years, made up the cohort. Per donor, three plates each were used for CD4 naive and CD4 memory, two for CD8 naive, and one for CD8 memory. The study deeply sequenced blood TCR repertoires of 5 or 6 healthy adults to estimate repertoire size and the extent of clonotype sharing between individuals. To increase sequencing depth and limit assay-specific biases, TCR repertoire library preparation and sequencing were carried out by different laboratories using diverse techniques. Leukapheresis yielded between about 0.9 and 10 billion PBMCs per donor. Results the study describes overall, beyond this receptor: Naive subsets generally had larger estimated clonotype richness than memory subsets did. Higher generation probabilities were observed for clonotypes shared by all four sorted-subset donors than for non-shared clonotypes. Incomplete sequencing was indicated by rarefaction of sorted-subset datasets, despite the large sequencing depth. Based on pairwise subsampling, the degree of clonotype sharing among donors was expected to be affected by sequencing depth. Because the study included only a small number of donors, the genetic and exposure-history diversity represented was limited. Sampling was restricted to blood, and TCR repertoires in tissue are likely to differ from TCR repertoires in blood. Approximately 4.8% of naive CD4, 3% to 4% of naive CD8, roughly 2.4% of memory CD4, and 0.35% to 0.5% of memory CD8 clonotypes were shared across several donors.

CDR3 length: 14 amino acids, cysteine to phenylalanine. Just CDR3 DNA is preserved here, 42 bases in frame from base 1. CDR1 and CDR2, per the germline V gene, are MNHEY and SVGAGI. At the junction V is shortened by 5 bases and J by 2 bases, with 10 bases in between. Comments on this clone: Its antigen specificity is not known. One base away there is no much larger clone; base qualities are not given.

Using the deep immunoSEQ assay, TCR CDR3 regions were amplified from genomic DNA by multiplex PCR. For each cell subset, the extracted genomic DNA was distributed evenly across all wells of several immunoSEQ 96-well plates, and each plate served as one replicate. For sorted subsets, around 200 ng genomic DNA, equal to tens of thousands of T cell genomes, was loaded into each replicate PCR. Purified libraries were quantified with a Qubit 3.0 fluorometer, sized on a Bioanalyzer 2100, and re-quantified with the KAPA Library Quantification kit. A separate single-read 150-cycle Illumina NextSeq 550 flow cell was used to sequence each immunoSEQ 96-well plate. Processing in the source paper ran as follows. The immunoSEQ output contained only junctional sequences without quality scores, so filtering could not match that applied to full-length reads. To assign V/J genes and CDR3, sequences were annotated against IMGT germline references using PyIR, a Python wrapper for IgBLAST v1.9. Reads were removed for weak V/J assignments (E-value above 1e-6), missing CDR3, stop codons, out-of-frame junctions, or ambiguous translated residues. V3J clonotypes were defined as sequences sharing an identical inferred V gene, J gene, and CDR3 amino acid sequence. Percentage overlap between repertoires was computed as shared unique clonotypes divided by the size of the smaller repertoire. Richness of each repertoire was evaluated using RTK rarefaction, the Chao1 estimator, and Recon v2.1 estimates of unobserved clonotypes. For all TCRbeta clonotypes obtained by the gDNA method from several donors, generation probabilities were computed with OLGA. TCRdb stores this immuneACCESS table with in-frame sequences only. Part of the clones is absent; in the studies checked, under half of the shortfall reflects unresolved V genes, and no reason is known for the rest. V, J and clone size are those of that table, while D and trimming were read from the DNA. The sample contains over a million clones, roughly 96% of them found a single time. Clones ranked in the top ten supply about 1% of the sample.

The donors were healthy, HIV-negative adults with no recently reported acute infections or vaccinations. All donors were Caucasian adults living in Nashville, Tennessee, USA. Magnetic negative selection was used to enrich CD4+ T cells, after which naive cells were positively selected on CD45RA and the negative fraction became the memory subset. Blood was collected by leukapheresis, and PBMCs were isolated by Ficoll-Histopaque density gradient centrifugation and then cryopreserved in liquid nitrogen vapor phase. Purity and quantity of every magnetically sorted T cell population were checked by analytical flow cytometry. From each sorted fraction, genomic DNA was isolated and quantified by UV absorbance on a Nanodrop 2000c.

The sequenced sample was naive CD4+ T cells sorted from blood. Explained via the paper, the cell subset or site label denotes: CD45RA+ positively selected. The origin of this receptor is a man aged 25 to 45 in good health. The V and J segments used are TRBV6-5 and TRBJ1-5, with the D gene not confidently named. The CDR3 protein is CASSQLMGNQPQHF. The nucleotides read TGTGCCAGCAGTCAGTTGATGGGCAATCAGCCCCAGCATTTT.